The 23 T cell receptor beta chains in this list originate from one sample, sequenced in a study of T cells in Graves' hyperthyroidism and ophthalmopathy. Amplification yielded TCR beta CDR3 regions, with RNA transcripts as the source. Initially, a first-round RT-PCR of the TCR CDR3 employed the HTBI primer set. TCRdb re-analysed the multiplex PCR reads in MiXCR, keeping a single row per CDR3 protein. The data show some 460,000 distinct CDR3 sequences, with around a sixth seen just once and 13% to 15% held by the top ten. The specimen was blood. The receptors derive from a woman aged 18 to 35 with Graves' hyperthyroidism.

In DNA, the CDR3 is TGTGCCAGCAGCTCCGGACTAGCGGGGGACCAAGAGACCCAGTACTTC. Translating it yields CASSSGLAGDQETQYF. The chain combines TRBV11-2 with TRBJ2-5, with 13 bases fitting TRBD2. CDR1 and CDR2 (germline): SGHAT, FQNNGV. Losses at the gene ends were 4 bases for V and 0 bases for J; bases not matched to a gene: 2. The CDR3 spans 16 residues.

This clonotype was observed many times. The V call is TRBV27, the J call TRBJ1-1, with unresolved D. The germline V and J ends were trimmed by 8 bases and 6 bases, with 7 bases remaining between them. The CDR3 contains 10 residues. Germline V gene lookup returns CDR1 MNHEY and CDR2 SMNVEV (reference sequence). The CDR3 coding sequence is TGTGCCAGCGGTAACTCTGAAGCTTTCTTT. It yields the protein CASGNSEAFF.

The V gene is TRBV15, the J gene TRBJ2-7; D perhaps matches TRBD2 (5 bases). Per germline, CDR1 LNHNV and CDR2 YYDKDF (reference sequence). V dropped 0 bases and J dropped 6 bases, with 9 bases sitting between them. The CDR3 is 13 amino acids. The CDR3 region has the DNA TGTGCCACCAGCAGAGATTTTGGGAGCGAGCAGTACTTC. Its protein product is CATSRDFGSEQYF.

This clonotype has at least ten counts. The chain combines TRBV7-2 with TRBJ2-7; D is perhaps TRBD1 (6 bases). The CDR3 runs to 15 residues. Germline V lookup: CDR1 SGHTA, CDR2 FQGNSA. V lost 5 bases, J lost 6 bases, and 20 bases lay in between. The CDR3 sequence: CASSDSGTPTPEQYF. Written as DNA, the CDR3 is TGTGCCAGCAGCGACTCCGGGACACCTACCCCCGAGCAGTACTTC.

There are many counts of this clonotype. This chain connects TRBV6-1 to TRBJ2-3; D may be TRBD2 (6 bases). Germline assignment: CDR1 MNHNS and CDR2 SASEGT. V lost 5 bases and J lost 3, with 18 bases in between. The length of the CDR3 is 16 residues. The CDR3 nucleotides read TGTGCCAGCAGTCGACGGACTGTGGAGGGGACAGATACGCAGTATTTT. Its protein is CASSRRTVEGTDTQYF.

V gene TRBV20-1 combines with J gene TRBJ1-5; 11 nucleotides match TRBD1. This CDR3 has 12 residues. V was clipped by 6 bases and J by 7 bases; unmatched bases: 2. The germline CDR1 and CDR2 sequences are DFQATT and SNEGSKA (reference sequence). The CDR3 is CSAWTGGQPQHF. CDR3 DNA sequence: TGCAGTGCCTGGACAGGGGGCCAGCCCCAGCATTTT.

In its sample, this clonotype was seen many times. The chain recombines TRBV7-9 with TRBJ1-4, with D unclear. Per germline, CDR1 SEHNR and CDR2 FQNEAQ (reference sequence). The CDR3 consists of 18 residues. Deletions cut 5 bases from V and 0 bases from J, with 19 bases between. The CDR3 region has the DNA TGTGCCAGCAGCCCTAAGCCACACGAGGAAACAACTAATGAAAAACTGTTTTTT. Encoded protein: CASSPKPHEETTNEKLFF.

This sequence joins TRBV5-1 and TRBJ2-3, with 9 bases aligning to TRBD2. The CDR3 runs to 16 residues. V shed 3 bases and J 4 bases; nucleotides not matched to a gene: 9. Germline values: CDR1 SGHRS, CDR2 YFSETQ. The CDR3 reads CASSSLSGGSSDTQYF. The CDR3, as DNA: TGCGCCAGCAGCTCCTTGAGCGGGGGGAGTTCAGATACGCAGTATTTT.

This clonotype was detected many times. The V call is TRBV20-1, the J call TRBJ2-3, with a possible D match to TRBD1 (7 bases). Germline V gives CDR1 DFQATT, CDR2 SNEGSKA (reference sequence). V was pared by 0 bases and J by 2 bases, with 15 bases between. The CDR3 covers 16 residues. In DNA, the CDR3 is TGCAGTGCTAGAGATCAGGGGGGAGCTTTCACAGATACGCAGTATTTT. This translates into CSARDQGGAFTDTQYF.

This clonotype was seen at least ten times. The CDR3 DNA follows: TGTGCCAGCAGCTTAGCGTGGGGATCCTACAATGAGCAGTTCTTC. This codes for CASSLAWGSYNEQFF. The chain couples TRBV7-2 to TRBJ2-1; D is ambiguous. V lost 0 bases, J lost 1 base, and 7 bases lay in between. Germline V lookup: CDR1 SGHTA, CDR2 FQGNSA. The CDR3 length is 15 residues.

The gene calls are TRBV5-1 and TRBJ2-3, with TRBD2 identical over 9 bases. Germline V gene sequence: CDR1 SGHRS, CDR2 YFSETQ. The CDR3 covers 15 residues. V was clipped by 5 bases and J by 2 bases; unmatched bases: 6. The CDR3 region is CASRLAGYLTDTQYF. In DNA, the CDR3 is TGCGCCAGCAGACTAGCGGGCTACCTCACAGATACGCAGTATTTT.

This clonotype was seen ten or more times. CDR3 DNA sequence: TGTGCCAGCAGTGAAGAGCTGACGAAATATACGGGTGGCTACACCTTC. This codes for CASSEELTKYTGGYTF. The rearrangement links TRBV6-4 to TRBJ1-2; D remains unclear. The V gene's germline CDR1 is MRHNA and CDR2 SNTAGT. V was cut by 3 bases and J by 7 bases, with 21 bases left in between. The CDR3 totals 16 residues.

This clonotype occurred many times. The chain is built from TRBV4-3 and TRBJ2-7; 7 bases are a match to TRBD2. Germline CDR1 LGHNA, CDR2 YSLEER. The V gene end was trimmed by 1 base and the J gene end by 3 bases; junction bases not matched to a gene: 3. The CDR3 is made up of 14 amino acids. As DNA, the CDR3 is TGCGCCAGCAGCCAAGGATCTAGCGGCTACGAGCAGTACTTC. Its protein product is CASSQGSSGYEQYF.

This clonotype was counted between two and nine times. The V call is TRBV9, the J call TRBJ2-7; TRBD2 matches at 7 bases. Germline loops: CDR1 SGDLS, CDR2 YYNGEE. The CDR3 totals 14 residues. J was trimmed by 1 base and V by 2 bases; bases with no gene match: 3. The CDR3 is CASSVGEGSYEQYF. CDR3 bases: TGTGCCAGCAGCGTTGGGGAGGGATCCTACGAGCAGTACTTC.

In its sample, this clonotype was seen many times. The gene calls are TRBV20-1 and TRBJ1-1; tentatively, D is TRBD1 (5 bases). The germline V and J ends were trimmed by 2 bases and 5 bases, with 12 bases remaining between them. The germline gives CDR1 DFQATT, CDR2 SNEGSKA (reference sequence). The CDR3 consists of 13 residues. CDR3 in DNA: TGCAGTGCTAGAAATTTACGGGGGACTGAAGCTTTCTTT. Protein: CSARNLRGTEAFF.

This clonotype was detected ten times or more. In DNA, the CDR3 is TGCGCCAGCAGCCAAGGTGGCGGGCGGGGGCGATCCGAGCAGTACTTC. Amino acid sequence: CASSQGGGRGRSEQYF. The rearrangement uses TRBV4-1 and TRBJ2-7, with TRBD2 as a possible D gene (7 bases). This CDR3 contains 16 residues. Trimming left V 1 base short and J 6 bases short, with 19 bases between. Looked up from germline, CDR1 is MGHRA and CDR2 is YSYEKL.

This clonotype has at least ten counts. The chain uses TRBV12-3 or TRBV12-4 and TRBJ2-1, with TRBD2 matching over 9 bases. The J segment lost 0 bases and the V segment lost 6 bases, leaving 6 bases of the junction unmatched. The CDR3 has 16 amino acids. CDR3 protein: CASSRPSGASYNEQFF. CDR3 bases: TGTGCCAGCAGCAGACCTAGCGGGGCCTCCTACAATGAGCAGTTCTTC.

This clonotype was found a few times. The rearrangement joins TRBV3-1 to TRBJ2-5; no reliable D call. Trimming took off 4 bases at V and 0 bases at J, with 12 bases between the two ends. The CDR3 length is 15 residues. Germline values: CDR1 LGHDT, CDR2 YNNKEL (reference sequence). The chain's CDR3 is CASSRSSGYQETQYF. The CDR3 region has the DNA TGTGCCAGCAGCCGGTCCTCGGGTTACCAAGAGACCCAGTACTTC.

A few counts support this clonotype. This chain uses TRBV7-8 with TRBJ1-3; TRBD1 is a possible D gene (5 bases). From germline, CDR1 is SGHVS and CDR2 FQNEAQ. V was clipped by 1 base and J by 0 bases, with 16 bases between them. CDR3 length equals 18 residues. DNA for the CDR3: TGTGCCAGCAGCTTAGGTAGTCTCGGGGCTCTCTCTGGAAACACCATATATTTT. Translating it yields CASSLGSLGALSGNTIYF.

In this sample, this clonotype turned up many times. The chain uses TRBV24-1 and TRBJ2-7; 10 bases map to TRBD1. Germline CDR1 and CDR2: KGHDR and SFDVKD. The ends lost 4 bases at V and 5 bases at J; junction bases unmatched: 7. This CDR3 spans 15 amino acids. The CDR3 spells CATSDRTGGRNEQYF. CDR3 nucleotide sequence: TGTGCCACCAGTGACCGGACAGGGGGAAGAAACGAGCAGTACTTC.

This CDR3 is CASSYYSSGDSPLHF. The CDR3 DNA follows: TGTGCCAGCAGTTACTATAGCTCGGGGGATTCACCCCTCCACTTT. V gene TRBV6-6 combines with J gene TRBJ1-6; a possible D gene is TRBD1 (5 bases). V was pared by 1 base and J by 8 bases, with 12 bases between. CDR1 and CDR2 (germline): MNHNY, SVGAGI (reference sequence). The CDR3 runs 15 residues.

This clonotype was observed at least ten times. V gene TRBV18 combines with J gene TRBJ1-1, with D unclear. CDR1 is KGHSH, CDR2 LQKENI, per germline. The CDR3 is made up of 12 amino acids. Trimming cost V 1 base and J 7 bases, with 7 bases left between them. This CDR3 reads CASSPLPNEAFF. The CDR3 nucleotides are TGTGCCAGCTCACCACTGCCCAATGAAGCTTTCTTT.

In regard to this clonotype: A read error may account for a junction end that differs from germline. The rearrangement uses TRBV7-7 and TRBJ2-3, with D possibly matching TRBD2 (5 bases). The CDR3 runs 16 residues. From germline, CDR1 is SSHAT and CDR2 FNYEAQ (reference sequence). As DNA, the CDR3 is TGTGCTAGCAGCTTAGTAAGCGGTTCTAGCACAGATACGCAGTATTTT. It encodes CASSLVSGSSTDTQYF.